Here is one T cell receptor (beta chain) with its context. Its antigen remains unknown. The record originates from a study of T cell responses to AZD1222 COVID-19 vaccine. Whole-study findings and limits: Repertoires were sampled only after the peak T cell response.

This CDR3 is 14 amino acids long. V lost 3 bases and J lost 1, with 9 bases in between. CDR1 is SNHLY and CDR2 is FYNNEI in the germline V gene. The repertoire was sequenced with immunoSEQ multiplex PCR; TCRdb's copy has only in-frame clones and lacks some. The data show approximately 110,000 clones, more than 70% seen once. The V and J genes are TRBV2 and TRBJ1-1, with a weak D call TRBD1 (5 bases). This TCR was recovered from an adult in good health. Sample: peripheral blood, taken on day 0 of AZD1222 vaccination. The CDR3 nucleotides are TGTGCCAGCAGTGAGGGGAGGGGGAACACTGAAGCTTTCTTT. Protein sequence: CASSEGRGNTEAFF.